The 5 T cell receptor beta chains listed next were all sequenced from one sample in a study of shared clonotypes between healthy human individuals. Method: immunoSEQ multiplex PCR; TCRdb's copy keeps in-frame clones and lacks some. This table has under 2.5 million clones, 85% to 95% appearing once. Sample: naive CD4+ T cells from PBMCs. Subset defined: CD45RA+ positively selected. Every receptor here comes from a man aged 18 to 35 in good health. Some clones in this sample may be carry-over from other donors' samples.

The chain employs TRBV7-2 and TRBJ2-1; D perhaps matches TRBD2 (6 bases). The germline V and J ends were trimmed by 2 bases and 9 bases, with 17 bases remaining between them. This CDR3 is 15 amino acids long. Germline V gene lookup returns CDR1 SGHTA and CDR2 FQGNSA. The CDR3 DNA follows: TGTGCCAGCAGCTTATTGGGTAGCGGAGGTTCTGAGCAGTTCTTC. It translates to CASSLLGSGGSEQFF. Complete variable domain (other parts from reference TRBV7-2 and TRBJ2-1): GAGVSQSPSNKVTEKGKDVELRCDPISGHTALYWYRQSLGQGLEFLIYFQGNSAPDKSGLPSDRFSAERTGGSVSTLTIQRTQQEDSAVYLCASSLLGSGGSEQFFGPGTRLTVL.

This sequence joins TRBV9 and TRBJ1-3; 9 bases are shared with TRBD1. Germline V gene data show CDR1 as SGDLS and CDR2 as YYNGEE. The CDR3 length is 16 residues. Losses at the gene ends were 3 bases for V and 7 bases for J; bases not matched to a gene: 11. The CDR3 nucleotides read TGTGCCAGCAGCGAGGGACAGGGCCTAGGGTCGAACACCATATATTTT. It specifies CASSEGQGLGSNTIYF.

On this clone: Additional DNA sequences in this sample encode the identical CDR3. This CDR3 is CSVRGVMNTEAFF. The DNA of the CDR3 is TGCAGCGTCCGGGGGGTAATGAACACTGAAGCTTTCTTT. V usage is TRBV29-1 and J usage is TRBJ1-1; perhaps TRBD1 as D (5 bases). The CDR3 has 13 amino acids. The V gene lost 6 bases and the J gene lost 0 bases, with 11 bases spanning the gap. Germline CDR1 is SQVTM and CDR2 is ANQGSEA.

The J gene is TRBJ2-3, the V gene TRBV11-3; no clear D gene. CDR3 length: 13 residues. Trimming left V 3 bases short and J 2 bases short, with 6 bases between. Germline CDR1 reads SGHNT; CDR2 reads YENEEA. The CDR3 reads CASSFGPTDTQYF. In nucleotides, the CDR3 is TGTGCCAGCAGCTTCGGACCCACAGATACGCAGTATTTT. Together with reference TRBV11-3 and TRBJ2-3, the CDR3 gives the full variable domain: EAGVVQSPRYKIIEKKQPVAFWCNPISGHNTLYWYLQNLGQGPELLIRYENEEAVDDSQLPKDRFSAERLKGVDSTLKIQPAELGDSAVYLCASSFGPTDTQYFGPGTRLTVL.

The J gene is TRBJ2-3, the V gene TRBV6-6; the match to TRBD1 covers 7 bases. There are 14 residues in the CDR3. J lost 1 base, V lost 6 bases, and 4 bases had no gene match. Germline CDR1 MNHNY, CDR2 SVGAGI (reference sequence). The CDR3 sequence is CASSRDSGTDTQYF. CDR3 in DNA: TGTGCCAGCAGCCGGGACAGCGGCACAGATACGCAGTATTTT.